A single sample gave rise to the 20 T cell receptor beta chains below, sequenced in a study of T cell changes during pregnancy in multiple sclerosis. TCRdb keeps only in-frame clones here, not all; method: immunoSEQ multiplex PCR. The top ten hold roughly 1.5% of the sample, which has about 64,000 clones, more than 90% seen once. Source: peripheral blood, taken in the second trimester of pregnancy. These receptors were collected from a female donor with multiple sclerosis, enrolled in a pregnancy study.

This rearrangement joins TRBV27 to TRBJ2-3; D perhaps matches TRBD1 (5 bases). V lost 4 bases and J 3 bases, leaving 17 bases between the germline ends. The germline gives CDR1 MNHEY, CDR2 SMNVEV (reference sequence). The CDR3 has 16 amino acids. CDR3 sequence: CASSSQTLRQTDTQYF. The CDR3 bases are TGTGCCAGCAGTTCCCAGACCCTAAGACAGACAGATACGCAGTATTTT.

In DNA, the CDR3 is TGTGCCAGCAGCTTAGCTCCGGGACAGCAAGAGACCCAGTACTTC. Translation gives CASSLAPGQQETQYF. This chain connects TRBV11-1 to TRBJ2-5, with 7 bases matching TRBD1. The germline V gene encodes CDR1 SGHAT and CDR2 FQDESV (reference sequence). J was trimmed by 2 bases and V by 0 bases; bases with no gene match: 3. The CDR3 is 15 amino acids.

The chain links TRBV28 to TRBJ1-2; 7 bases are shared with TRBD1. Trimming at V came to 2 bases and at J to 5 bases, leaving 5 bases not matched to a gene. This CDR3 spans 14 amino acids. The V gene's germline CDR1 is MDHEN and CDR2 SYDVKM. The CDR3 is CASSLGQDPYGYTF. The CDR3 DNA is TGTGCCAGCAGTTTAGGACAGGACCCGTATGGCTACACCTTC.

The chain links TRBV6-1 to TRBJ2-3; 14 nucleotides agree with TRBD2. V was clipped by 9 bases and J by 5 bases; unmatched bases: 7. Germline V lookup: CDR1 MNHNS, CDR2 SASEGT. The CDR3 is 15 residues long. The CDR3 is CASTTGLAGVDTQYF. The CDR3 nucleotides are TGTGCCAGTACTACGGGACTAGCGGGAGTAGATACGCAGTATTTT.

The rearrangement links TRBV28 to TRBJ2-2; 8 nucleotides line up with TRBD2. The CDR3 loop spans 15 amino acids. Germline loops: CDR1 MDHEN, CDR2 SYDVKM. The V segment lost 3 bases and the J segment 4 bases; nucleotides outside the gene matches: 4. CDR3 DNA sequence: TGTGCCAGCAGTTTGCGGGGGGCGGTCACCGGGGAGCTGTTTTTT. The encoded protein is CASSLRGAVTGELFF.

The chain recombines TRBV7-9 with TRBJ1-4; D not certain. Trimming cost V 5 bases and J 8 bases, with 15 bases left between them. The V gene's germline CDR1 is SEHNR and CDR2 FQNEAQ (reference sequence). The CDR3 extends over 14 amino acids. CDR3 in amino acids: CASSQWRDEEKLFF. The CDR3 nucleotides are TGTGCCAGCAGCCAGTGGAGGGATGAAGAAAAACTGTTTTTT.

The CDR3 nucleotides are TGTGCCAGCAGTCGACAGGGTTATGGCTACACCTTC. Translation: CASSRQGYGYTF. This sequence joins TRBV6-5 and TRBJ1-2, with TRBD1 matching over 7 bases. Per the germline V gene, CDR1 is MNHEY and CDR2 is SVGAGI. The junction had 2 bases not matched to a gene; V was cut back by 5 bases and J by 5 bases. This CDR3 spans 12 amino acids.

The rearrangement links TRBV5-6 to TRBJ2-7, with TRBD1 identical over 7 bases. Trimming cost V 3 bases and J 5 bases; bases outside gene matches: 11. Germline CDR1 SGHDT, CDR2 YYEEEE. The CDR3 has 15 residues. The DNA of the CDR3 is TGTGCCAGCAGCTCAACTACAGGGGACCGCCACGAGCAGTACTTC. This translates into CASSSTTGDRHEQYF.

The rearrangement uses TRBV5-6 and TRBJ1-5; maybe TRBD1 (6 bases). V was shortened by 3 bases and J by 1 base, with 23 bases between the two germline ends. This CDR3 has 19 amino acids. Germline assignment: CDR1 SGHDT and CDR2 YYEEEE. The DNA of the CDR3 is TGTGCCAGCAGCTACCGAGCGGCCAAAACAGGGAAGAGCAATCAGCCCCAGCATTTT. It codes for CASSYRAAKTGKSNQPQHF.

CDR3 region: CAWSVVLQETQYF. The DNA of the CDR3 is TGTGCCTGGAGTGTCGTATTACAAGAGACCCAGTACTTC. The genes are TRBV30 and TRBJ2-5; D call uncertain. The CDR3 extends over 13 amino acids. Germline V gene lookup returns CDR1 GTSNPN and CDR2 SVGIG (reference sequence). The V end lost 0 bases, the J end lost 2 bases, and 7 bases lay between the germline ends.

The V call is TRBV5-1, the J call TRBJ1-1; 8 bases map to TRBD1. The V gene's germline CDR1 is SGHRS and CDR2 YFSETQ. The CDR3 is 13 amino acids. V lost 9 bases, J lost 1 base, and 5 bases stayed unmatched. In nucleotides, the CDR3 is TGCGCCACCAAGGACAGGGCGAACACTGAAGCTTTCTTT. As protein: CATKDRANTEAFF. Together with reference TRBV5-1 and TRBJ1-1, the CDR3 gives the full variable domain: KAGVTQTPRYLIKTRGQQVTLSCSPISGHRSVSWYQQTPGQGLQFLFEYFSETQRNKGNFPGRFSGRQFSNSRSEMNVSTLELGDSALYLCATKDRANTEAFFGQGTRLTVV.

Here the CDR3 DNA reads TGTGCCAGCAGTGCCTTACAGGGGGAGAAGAACACTGAAGCTTTCTTT. The encoded protein is CASSALQGEKNTEAFF. The V call is TRBV25-1, the J call TRBJ1-1, with 8 bases identical to TRBD1. Germline CDR1 is MGHDK and CDR2 is SYGVNS. The CDR3 contains 16 residues. Losses at the gene ends were 4 bases for V and 1 base for J; bases not matched to a gene: 8. The whole variable domain, filled in from reference TRBV25-1 and TRBJ1-1, reads EADIYQTPRYLVIGTGKKITLECSQTMGHDKMYWYQQDPGMELHLIHYSYGVNSTEKGDLSSESTVSRIRTEHFPLTLESARPSHTSQYLCASSALQGEKNTEAFFGQGTRLTVV.

The rearrangement uses TRBV7-2 and TRBJ1-1, with D possibly TRBD1 on 6 matching bases. CDR1 and CDR2 from the germline V gene are SGHTA and FQGNSA. With 5 bases removed from V and 3 bases from J, the gap between germline ends came to 10 bases. The CDR3 is 13 residues long. CDR3 nucleotide sequence: TGTGCCAGCAGCCCTCACAGGGACACTGAAGCTTTCTTT. Its protein product is CASSPHRDTEAFF.

V usage is TRBV21-1 and J usage is TRBJ2-1; the table's D call TRBD1 went unverified against the DNA. TRBV21-1 is flagged as a pseudogene. CDR3 length: 15 amino acids. The DNA of the CDR3 is TGTGCCAGCAGCAAAAGGGACACATATGTGGATGAGCAGTTCTTC. Protein product: CASSKRDTYVDEQFF.

This rearrangement joins TRBV6-6 to TRBJ2-7; D remains ambiguous. Germline V gives CDR1 MNHNY, CDR2 SVGAGI (reference sequence). The CDR3 runs to 12 residues. V lost 0 bases and J 6 bases, leaving 6 bases between the germline ends. CDR3 residues: CASSYSGREQYF. CDR3 nucleotide sequence: TGTGCCAGCAGTTACTCTGGGCGCGAGCAGTACTTC.

The chain joins TRBV29-1 to TRBJ2-1; D ambiguous. Germline CDR1 reads SQVTM; CDR2 reads ANQGSEA. V was shortened by 5 bases and J by 9 bases, with 8 bases between the two germline ends. The CDR3 totals 10 residues. This chain's CDR3 is CSVRSGEQFF. DNA of the CDR3: TGCAGCGTTCGGAGTGGTGAGCAGTTCTTC.

The chain links TRBV2 to TRBJ1-1, with a weak D call TRBD1 (6 bases). The CDR3 length is 12 residues. Germline CDR1 is SNHLY and CDR2 is FYNNEI. V lost 2 bases and J 11 bases, leaving 12 bases between the germline ends. This CDR3 reads CASSEPQGRAFF. As DNA, the CDR3 is TGTGCCAGCAGTGAACCGCAGGGGCGGGCTTTCTTT.

The CDR3 loop is CASSLATGEYGYTF. DNA for the CDR3: TGCGCCAGCAGCTTAGCGACAGGGGAGTATGGCTACACCTTC. The rearrangement uses TRBV5-1 and TRBJ1-2, with 8 bases that match TRBD1. Germline lookup yields CDR1 SGHRS and CDR2 YFSETQ. CDR3 length equals 14 residues. With V trimmed by 2 bases and J by 5 bases, 5 bases remained unmatched. Looking up the rest from reference TRBV5-1 and TRBJ1-2 gives the full variable domain: KAGVTQTPRYLIKTRGQQVTLSCSPISGHRSVSWYQQTPGQGLQFLFEYFSETQRNKGNFPGRFSGRQFSNSRSEMNVSTLELGDSALYLCASSLATGEYGYTFGSGTRLTVV.

This sequence joins TRBV9 and TRBJ2-7; the match to TRBD1 covers 7 bases. The CDR3 sequence is 15 residues long. Germline-derived CDR1 and CDR2 are SGDLS and YYNGEE. The junction had 7 bases not matched to a gene; V was cut back by 4 bases and J by 0 bases. In nucleotides, the CDR3 is TGTGCCAGCAGCATAGGACAGGATGCCTCCTACGAGCAGTACTTC. It specifies CASSIGQDASYEQYF.

This chain uses TRBV9 with TRBJ2-7; D might be TRBD1 (5 bases). V was shortened by 2 bases and J by 0 bases, with 9 bases between the two germline ends. Germline lookup yields CDR1 SGDLS and CDR2 YYNGEE. This CDR3 has 14 residues. The DNA for the CDR3 is TGTGCCAGCAGCGTGTCAGGGCCCTCCTACGAGCAGTACTTC. Translation gives CASSVSGPSYEQYF.